This entry concerns a single T cell receptor (beta chain). The antigen this receptor binds is unknown. Qualities for individual bases were not recorded, and no much larger clone is one base off. The data originate from a study of T cells in Graves' hyperthyroidism and ophthalmopathy (dated by TCRdb to 2018 to 2020). The study in broad terms: Peripheral blood samples were taken at initial diagnosis, before any treatment was given. According to the paper, TCR Vbeta CDR3 sequencing was carried out on some 130 peripheral blood samples, which came from fewer than 50 ophthalmopathy, roughly 75 hyperthyroidism and roughly 17 progressor patients. In addition, the study compared T-cell repertoires in thyroid tissue and in blood from 6 or 7 Graves' hyperthyroidism patients. After sampling, hyperthyroidism patients received methimazole starting at 30 mg daily, and ophthalmopathy patients received high-dose intravenous methylprednisolone. The 100 or so discovery patients were divided at random into training and test sets in a 7:3 ratio. Prospective prediction of ophthalmopathy was tested in an independent validation cohort of fewer than 20 hyperthyroidism patients and 17 patients who later progressed to ophthalmopathy. To identify distinguishing TCR V-J signatures, a discovery cohort of some 99 patients was used, comprising 43 with Graves' ophthalmopathy and around 57 with stable Graves' hyperthyroidism. Study-wide findings and limitations: In cross-validation, a model built on a 13 V-J signature told ophthalmopathy apart from stable hyperthyroidism with 85% to 90% sensitivity and about 81% specificity, and in testing the same model reached 80%/75%. Most expanded thyroid clonotypes (frequency above 0.001) were also found in blood, which suggests that blood repertoires may mirror thyroid immune responses. No statistical method was used to fix the sample size in advance, and group allocation was not hidden from the investigators. During validation, the model predicted progression to ophthalmopathy a median of approximately 6.5 months ahead of onset, with more than 60% sensitivity and about 75% specificity.

TCR beta CDR3 regions were amplified from RNA transcripts. The first round of RT-PCR for the TCR CDR3 was performed with the HTBI primer set and the Qiagen OneStep RT-PCR kit. The libraries were constructed in a second round of multiplex PCR and then size-selected and purified. Paired-end sequencing of the libraries was performed with 100 bp reads on an Illumina HiSeq2000. In the source study's methods: SOAPnuke was used to process the raw data, throwing out any read that contained adapters or uncalled bases, had a mean Phred below 15, or lacked an exact constant-primer or identifier match. High-quality paired reads were merged using COPE v1.2.5, and each unique nucleotide sequence was defined as a clonotype. Clonotypes were aligned to IMGT TRBV, TRBD and TRBJ reference segments using MiTCR v1.1. The analysis was restricted to V-J combinations with a frequency above 0.0001, which together covered just over 98% of the repertoires. The TCS score was defined as F50 (clonal expansion) divided by E x V (chaos), with BLOSUM62-based TCRdist calculated between CDR3 peptides within each V-J. Welch's t-statistics and random forest reduced around 550 V-J features to 13, which were used in a naive Bayes classifier (R e1071). TCRdb cleaned the public reads at Q25 with fastp, built clones with MiXCR and kept in-frame beta chains. Identical CDR3 protein sequences are pooled into one entry, listed with their most common genes and DNA. Clone size and V and J calls follow TCRdb, not the original study. This sample comprises 600,000 or so distinct CDR3 sequences, under 20% of them detected only once. Approximately 3.9% of the sample rests with the top ten.

Stable Graves' hyperthyroidism was defined as no progression to ophthalmopathy during 18 months of follow-up. Hyperthyroidism patients were newly diagnosed, had a disease duration of under 2 months, and were aged 18 to 65 years. The study excluded patients with uncontrolled infections, other autoimmune diseases, pregnancy or lactation. Clinical symptoms, serum thyroxine and TRAb, thyroid ultrasound, and orbital computed tomography formed the basis for the diagnoses. PBMCs were separated from around 9.1 ml of fresh peripheral blood using Ficoll-Paque density gradient centrifugation. Trizol reagent was used to extract total RNA, and RNA quality was then checked on an Agilent 2100 Bioanalyzer. CDR1 is given as SGHRS and CDR2 as YFSETQ, both from the germline V gene. The CDR3 contains 15 residues, cysteine and phenylalanine counted. The kept DNA is CDR3 alone, 45 bases in frame from the first base. Trimming removed 4 bases from V and 3 bases from J; the gene matches leave 8 bases unexplained.

The chain links TRBV5-1 with TRBJ2-3, with 7 junctional bases fitting TRBD1. The origin of this receptor is a woman in her 30s with Graves' hyperthyroidism. The sequencing input was blood. Read as DNA, the sequence is TGCGCCAGCAGCCACGGGACAGTGGGGACAGATACGCAGTATTTT. Translated, this gives CASSHGTVGTDTQYF. Outside the CDR3, residues come from the reference TRBV5-1 and TRBJ2-3 proteins, so the full variable domain is: KAGVTQTPRYLIKTRGQQVTLSCSPISGHRSVSWYQQTPGQGLQFLFEYFSETQRNKGNFPGRFSGRQFSNSRSEMNVSTLELGDSALYLCASSHGTVGTDTQYFGPGTRLTVL.